A single sample is the source of the 32 T cell receptor beta chains below, sequenced in a study of tumor-infiltrating lymphocytes in primary liver carcinoma. Without any cell sorting, roughly 20-32 mg of bulk tissue yielded co-extracted RNA and DNA. Starting material of approximately 500 ng total RNA yielded TCR beta cDNA via a constant-region primer. The TCR beta library was amplified through three nested multiplex PCR rounds in a modified ARM-PCR procedure. The opening two PCR rounds, roughly 11 cycles each, paired TRBV1-TRBV30 forward primers with a C-beta reverse primer. TCRdb ran MiXCR on the multiplex PCR reads and lists one entry per CDR3 protein. In the table there are approximately 80,000 distinct CDR3 sequences, 69% of which are singletons. Sequencing was performed on tumor-adjacent normal liver tissue. Receptors were obtained from a man between 35 and 55 years old with primary liver carcinoma and hepatitis B virus infection.

On this clonotype: The junction departs from germline at one end; a sequencing error may be responsible. The chain combines TRBV5-4 with TRBJ2-2, with 8 bases fitting TRBD2. Germline values: CDR1 SGHNT, CDR2 YYREEE (reference sequence). CDR3 length equals 14 residues. CDR3 bases: TGTGCCATCAGATCCAGCGGGAGTTCCGGGGGGCTGTTTTTT. This gives the protein CAIRSSGSSGGLFF. The whole variable domain, remainder taken from reference TRBV5-4 and TRBJ2-2, is ETGVTQSPTHLIKTRGQQVTLRCSSQSGHNTVSWYQQALGQGPQFIFQYYREEENGRGNFPPRFSGLQFPNYSSELNVNALELDDSALYLCAIRSSGSSGGLFFGEGSRLTVL.

Of note for this clonotype: One end of the junction does not line up with germline, which may come from a read error. J is TRBJ1-5 and V is TRBV4-3; D not resolved. Germline assignment: CDR1 LGHNA and CDR2 YSLEER. The CDR3 totals 13 residues. The CDR3, as DNA: TGCGTCAGCAGTCAAGATCGGAATCAGCTCCAGCATTTT. Amino acid sequence: CVSSQDRNQLQHF.

As regards this clonotype: Because it lacks the conserved phenylalanine or tryptophan at the end, this CDR3 is likely a read error. The CDR3: CASSYARGQETQYL. CDR3 bases: TGTGCCAGCAGTTACGCGAGGGGACAGGAGACGCAGTATCTT. V usage is TRBV6-5 and J usage is TRBJ2-3; 8 nucleotides align to TRBD1. Trimming took 2 bases from V and 9 from J; bases not matched to a gene: 7. The CDR3 loop spans 14 amino acids. Germline CDR1 MNHEY, CDR2 SVGAGI.

A note on this clonotype: Likely a read error: the CDR3 ends without its conserved phenylalanine or tryptophan. The rearrangement uses TRBV6-6 and TRBJ2-5; no definite D call. Germline assignment: CDR1 MNHNY and CDR2 SVGAGI (reference sequence). The CDR3 totals 14 residues. CDR3 protein: CASTYGQYQETQYL. The CDR3 DNA is TGTGCCAGCACTTACGGGCAGTACCAAGAGACCCAGTACTTA.

This clonotype was found a few times. At one of its ends the junction is not consistent with the germline gene, which may arise from a read error. The chain carries TRBV5-4 and TRBJ2-3; D unclear. CDR1 SGHNT and CDR2 YYREEE come from the germline V gene (reference sequence). This CDR3 comprises 13 residues. The DNA of the CDR3 is TGTGTCAGCAGCTTGGAAAGCTTCGATACGCAGTATTTT. It specifies CVSSLESFDTQYF.

On this clonotype: One end of the junction does not line up with germline, which may come from a read error. This rearrangement joins TRBV2 to TRBJ2-7, with D possibly TRBD1 on 5 matching bases. This CDR3 is 12 amino acids long. Germline V gene data show CDR1 as SNHLY and CDR2 as FYNNEI. Written as DNA, the CDR3 is TGTACCAGCAGCCCAGGGTTCTACGAGCAGTACTTC. It codes for CTSSPGFYEQYF.

This clonotype was recorded at least ten times. The chain employs TRBV4-2 and TRBJ2-5; TRBD2 matches at 7 bases. The CDR3 has 16 amino acids. Germline V gene lookup returns CDR1 LGHNA and CDR2 YNFKEQ. Losses at the gene ends were 0 bases for V and 3 bases for J; bases not matched to a gene: 7. CDR3 in amino acids: CASSQDLVGGKETQYF. CDR3 DNA sequence: TGTGCCAGCAGCCAAGATTTGGTGGGAGGGAAAGAGACCCAGTACTTC.

As for this clonotype: This sequence may be a read error, since a much larger clone differs from it by one base. V usage is TRBV10-2 and J usage is TRBJ2-1, with TRBD2 identical over 11 bases. The CDR3 is 17 residues long. Germline values: CDR1 WSHSY, CDR2 SAAADI. The DNA for the CDR3 is TGCGCCAGCAGTGAAATGTCTAGCGGGAGGAGGGACAATGAGCTGTTCTTC. As protein: CASSEMSSGRRDNELFF.

In the case of this clonotype: A read error is likely, as this CDR3 ends without the conserved phenylalanine or tryptophan. This chain links TRBV20-1 with TRBJ2-2; 9 positions agree with TRBD2. Germline CDR1 and CDR2: DFQATT and SNEGSKA (reference sequence). V lost 6 bases to trimming and J lost 1 base; unmatched junction nucleotides: 12. The CDR3 spans 17 residues. CDR3 nucleotides: TGCAGTGCCGAGGGGGTAGCGGGAGTATTGAACACCGGGGAGCTGTTTCTT. Translated, it gives CSAEGVAGVLNTGELFL.

This clonotype came up many times. This chain connects TRBV5-6 to TRBJ2-1; no definite D call. CDR1 SGHDT and CDR2 YYEEEE come from the germline V gene. The CDR3 covers 15 residues. Trimming removed 4 bases at V and 4 bases at J, with 15 bases between. CDR3: CASSRYATSYNEQFF. The CDR3 bases are TGTGCCAGCAGCAGATATGCTACGAGTTACAATGAGCAGTTCTTC.

Worth noting for this clonotype: At one end the junction does not follow the germline gene, possibly because of a read error. The chain couples TRBV6-2 or TRBV6-3 to TRBJ1-5; tentatively, D is TRBD1 (6 bases). The CDR3 consists of 14 residues. The V gene's germline CDR1 is MNHEY and CDR2 SVGEGT. The CDR3 DNA reads TGTGCCAGCAGGGGACACGGTAGCAATCCGCCCCAGCATTTT. Amino acids: CASRGHGSNPPQHF.

The rearrangement uses TRBV11-2 and TRBJ2-7; TRBD1 is a possible D gene (5 bases). Deletions cut 7 bases from V and 2 bases from J, with 15 bases between. The CDR3 sequence is 14 residues long. Germline CDR1 SGHAT, CDR2 FQNNGV. The DNA of the CDR3 is TGTGCCAGCAACTCTAACAGGAACCCCTACGAGCAGTACTTC. As protein: CASNSNRNPYEQYF.

Turning to this clonotype: The junction shows a germline mismatch at one end, possibly a read error. The chain links TRBV5-4 to TRBJ2-1; 12 bases fit TRBD2. The CDR3 extends over 15 amino acids. The germline CDR1 and CDR2 sequences are SGHNT and YYREEE (reference sequence). CDR3 sequence: CTSSWASGRANEQFF. The CDR3 nucleotides are TGTACCAGCAGCTGGGCTAGCGGGAGGGCCAATGAGCAGTTCTTC.

Notes on this clonotype: One junction end disagrees with the germline gene, perhaps due to a read error. The chain links TRBV10-3 to TRBJ2-7; TRBD2 is a possible D gene (5 bases). The germline V gene encodes CDR1 ENHRY and CDR2 SYGVKD. The CDR3 has 12 amino acids. CDR3 loop: CAARSDSNEQYF. The CDR3 nucleotides read TGTGCCGCTAGGTCGGACTCCAACGAGCAGTACTTC.

This clonotype was counted many times. The rearrangement links TRBV6-5 to TRBJ2-1, with TRBD2 matching over 15 bases. V dropped 2 bases and J dropped 8; count of bases not matched to a gene: 4. This CDR3 has 16 residues. CDR1 is MNHEY, CDR2 SVGAGI, per germline. CDR3 residues: CASSYVGLAGGDEQFF. Written as DNA, the CDR3 is TGTGCCAGCAGTTACGTCGGACTAGCGGGAGGGGATGAGCAGTTCTTC.

As to this clonotype: A read error may account for a junction end that differs from germline. V gene TRBV4-1 combines with J gene TRBJ2-3, with D possibly TRBD1 on 6 matching bases. Germline V gives CDR1 MGHRA, CDR2 YSYEKL. The CDR3 loop spans 20 amino acids. CDR3 sequence (DNA): TGCGCCAGCGGCCAGGCTATCGGGACGGACAGATTAGTCACCACAGATACACAGTATTTT. This codes for CASGQAIGTDRLVTTDTQYF.

The chain carries TRBV28 and TRBJ1-5; possible D gene TRBD1, 5 bases. The CDR3 has 14 residues. Trimming pared 7 bases from V and 4 bases from J, leaving 14 bases between. Looked up from germline, CDR1 is MDHEN and CDR2 is SYDVKM. CDR3 residues: CASNLQVGNQPQHF. DNA of the CDR3: TGTGCCAGCAACCTACAGGTTGGTAATCAGCCCCAGCATTTT.

As to this clonotype: Relative to the germline gene, one junction end is altered; a read error may explain this. The rearrangement uses TRBV4-1 and TRBJ2-7, with no clear D. The CDR3 has 15 amino acids. CDR1 MGHRA and CDR2 YSYEKL come from the germline V gene. The CDR3 is CASSPREEVFYEQYF. The CDR3 DNA reads TGCGCCAGTAGCCCCCGAGAGGAAGTCTTCTACGAGCAGTACTTC.

This clonotype has more than one count but fewer than ten. The rearrangement links TRBV12-3 or TRBV12-4 to TRBJ2-1, with 8 nucleotides matching TRBD1. The CDR3 sequence is 15 residues long. V shed 5 bases, J shed 7 bases, and the junction held 10 bases outside the gene matches. This chain's CDR3 is CASSIIRGLGNEQFF. As DNA, the CDR3 is TGTGCCAGCAGTATCATCAGGGGGCTCGGGAATGAGCAGTTCTTC.

J is TRBJ1-2 and V is TRBV19; no clear D. Germline V lookup: CDR1 LNHDA, CDR2 SQIVND (reference sequence). The CDR3 sequence is 15 residues long. V was shortened by 10 bases and J by 0 bases, with 18 bases between the two germline ends. This CDR3 is CATLRNSNANYGYTF. CDR3 bases: TGTGCCACCCTACGGAACAGTAATGCTAACTATGGCTACACCTTC. Full variable domain (outside the CDR3, taken from reference TRBV19 and TRBJ1-2): DGGITQSPKYLFRKEGQNVTLSCEQNLNHDAMYWYRQDPGQGLRLIYYSQIVNDFQKGDIAEGYSVSREKKESFPLTVTSAQKNPTAFYLCATLRNSNANYGYTFGSGTRLTVV.

Comments on this clonotype: Just one base apart from a much larger clone, this may be a read error. The chain is built from TRBV11-1 and TRBJ2-1; D might be TRBD1 or TRBD2, each matching 5 bases. The germline V gene has CDR1 SGHAT and CDR2 FQDESV (reference sequence). V gave up 4 bases and J gave up 5 bases, with 30 bases separating them. CDR3 size: 20 residues. CDR3 in amino acids: CASSSPQAVDTAPGHNEQFF. In nucleotides, the CDR3 is TGTGCCAGCAGCTCCCCTCAGGCAGTAGATACAGCCCCGGGGCACAATGAGCAGTTCTTC. The full variable domain, with the rest looked up from reference TRBV11-1 and TRBJ2-1, is EAEVAQSPRYKITEKSQAVAFWCDPISGHATLYWYRQILGQGPELLVQFQDESVVDDSQLPKDRFSAERLKGVDSTLKIQPAELGDSAMYLCASSSPQAVDTAPGHNEQFFGPGTRLTVL.

Notes on this clonotype: Just one base apart from a much larger clone, this may be a read error. The chain is built from TRBV28 and TRBJ2-1, with D perhaps TRBD1 (5 bases). CDR3 length: 16 residues. Trimming shortened V by 8 bases and J by 6 bases, and 23 bases separated the two germline ends. The germline V gene encodes CDR1 MDHEN and CDR2 SYDVKM. The CDR3 protein is CASGTLGAGLLNEQFF. CDR3 bases: TGTGCCAGCGGAACGCTTGGGGCAGGGTTACTCAATGAGCAGTTCTTC.

As concerns this clonotype: This likely comes from a read error, as the CDR3 has no conserved phenylalanine or tryptophan at its end. The limits of the CDR3 on the DNA are not certain, so only TCRdb's listed CDR3 is given. The chain uses TRBV28 and TRBJ2-7; the table calls TRBD2, which could not be checked here. Germline V gene sequence: CDR1 MDHEN, CDR2 SYDVKM. The CDR3 spans 14 residues, counting both ends. The CDR3 region is CASSPLAGDHEQHL.

In its sample, this clonotype was seen a few times. The germline gene is not matched at one end of the junction; a read error may be the cause. V usage is TRBV11-2 and J usage is TRBJ2-1; 11 bases are shared with TRBD1. Germline assignment: CDR1 SGHAT and CDR2 FQNNGV. This CDR3 comprises 16 residues. For the CDR3, the DNA is TGTGTCAGCAGTTTGGGGACAGGGGGTCTCTTCAATGAGCAGTTCTTC. This codes for CVSSLGTGGLFNEQFF.

Only a few counts were recorded for this clonotype. Here the CDR3 omits its conserved ending phenylalanine or tryptophan, so a read error is the likely source. The CDR3 coding sequence is TGTGCCAGTAGCCCAACTGGGGCTTCCGCAGTGGCCAAAAACATTCAGTACATC. Translation gives CASSPTGASAVAKNIQYI. J is TRBJ2-4 and V is TRBV11-2; perhaps TRBD1 as D (5 bases). Trimming pared 9 bases from V and 1 base from J, leaving 25 bases between. This CDR3 has 18 residues. Germline CDR1 reads SGHAT; CDR2 reads FQNNGV.

This clonotype has only a few counts. Compared with germline, one end of the junction differs, possibly owing to a read error. The chain uses TRBV6-5 and TRBJ2-2; possibly TRBD2 for D (5 bases). CDR3 length: 13 amino acids. Germline CDR1 MNHEY, CDR2 SVGAGI. As DNA, the CDR3 is TGTGCCAGCAGTTACTCGTCGATCGGGAAGCTATTTTTT. Translating it yields CASSYSSIGKLFF.

As to this clonotype: With a much larger clone just one base away, this may be a read error. The genes are TRBV7-9 and TRBJ1-2; 11 bases map to TRBD1. This CDR3 comprises 14 residues. CDR1 SEHNR and CDR2 FQNEAQ come from the germline V gene (reference sequence). CDR3 in amino acids: CVSRWDRGFHGYTF. The CDR3 DNA is TGTGTCAGCAGATGGGACAGGGGGTTTCATGGCTACACCTTC. The complete variable domain, with remaining parts taken from reference TRBV7-9 and TRBJ1-2, reads DTGVSQNPRHKITKRGQNVTFRCDPISEHNRLYWYRQTLGQGPEFLTYFQNEAQLEKSRLLSDRFSAERPKGSFSTLEIQRTEQGDSAMYLCVSRWDRGFHGYTFGSGTRLTVV.

This clonotype has ten or more counts. V gene TRBV28 combines with J gene TRBJ1-5, with a tentative D call TRBD1 (6 bases). The CDR3 length is 14 residues. V lost 6 bases, J lost 0 bases, and 9 bases lay in between. CDR1 is MDHEN and CDR2 is SYDVKM in the germline V gene. This CDR3 reads CASSGQYSNQPQHF. The CDR3 DNA is TGTGCCAGCAGCGGACAGTATAGCAATCAGCCCCAGCATTTT. The full variable domain, rest sourced from reference TRBV28 and TRBJ1-5, is DVKVTQSSRYLVKRTGEKVFLECVQDMDHENMFWYRQDPGLGLRLIYFSYDVKMKEKGDIPEGYSVSREKKERFSLILESASTNQTSMYLCASSGQYSNQPQHFGDGTRLSIL.

Points on this clonotype: Just one base apart from a much larger clone, this may be a read error. J is TRBJ2-1 and V is TRBV28; D gene ambiguous. The CDR3 extends over 15 amino acids. Per germline, CDR1 MDHEN and CDR2 SYDVKM. As DNA, the CDR3 is TGTACCAGCAGCCCCCCTCCCAGCTCCTACAATGAGCAGTTCTTC. Protein: CTSSPPPSSYNEQFF.

The J gene is TRBJ2-7, the V gene TRBV14; D gene ambiguous. The germline gives CDR1 SGHDN, CDR2 FVKESK. Trimming removed 3 bases from V and 1 base from J, with 7 bases in between. This CDR3 contains 13 residues. The CDR3 region is CASSHDKSYEQYF. CDR3 sequence (DNA): TGTGCCAGCAGCCATGACAAGTCCTACGAGCAGTACTTC. The whole variable domain, filled in from reference TRBV14 and TRBJ2-7, reads EAGVTQFPSHSVIEKGQTVTLRCDPISGHDNLYWYRRVMGKEIKFLLHFVKESKQDESGMPNNRFLAERTGGTYSTLKVQPAELEDSGVYFCASSHDKSYEQYFGPGTRLTVT.

Of note for this clonotype: At one of its ends the junction is not consistent with the germline gene, which may arise from a read error. The chain is built from TRBV14 and TRBJ2-1; a weak D match, TRBD1 (5 bases). The CDR3 is made up of 16 amino acids. Germline CDR1 and CDR2: SGHDN and FVKESK. Here the CDR3 reads CASSQVRLGVSNEQFF. CDR3 in DNA: TGTGCCAGCAGCCAAGTTCGGCTAGGGGTATCCAATGAGCAGTTTTTC.

Concerning this clonotype itself: Relative to the germline gene, one junction end is altered; a read error may explain this. This chain uses TRBV4-3 with TRBJ2-7, with D unclear. The CDR3 is made up of 13 amino acids. The V gene's germline CDR1 is LGHNA and CDR2 YSLEER. CDR3 coding DNA: TGCGCCAGTAGCCAAGATACTTCGACCGAGCAGTACTTC. It encodes CASSQDTSTEQYF.